One and the same sample provided the 27 T cell receptor beta chains below, sequenced in a study of post-analysis software for immune sequencing data. Study-level findings and limits: TRBV segments more frequent in patients than in controls numbered about five and included TRBV5-6, TRBV5-1 and TRBV20-1.

cDNA libraries for TCR beta contained unique molecular identifiers. TCRdb reprocessed the PCR reads via MiXCR and lists one record per CDR3 protein. The table has about 540,000 distinct CDR3 sequences, around a third seen once; the top ten hold around 6%. Which antigens these TCRs recognize remains unknown. The sequenced material came from blood. Receptors originate from a girl under 18 with multiple sclerosis.

This clonotype was counted between two and nine times. The chain carries TRBV6-1 and TRBJ2-1; TRBD2 agrees at 11 bases. Trimming at V came to 2 bases and at J to 2 bases, leaving 14 bases not matched to a gene. CDR1 and CDR2 from the germline V gene are MNHNS and SASEGT. The CDR3 contains 20 residues. CDR3 nucleotide sequence: TGTGCCAGCAGTGAATGGGAGACTAGCGGGATAACCGGCACCTACAATGAGCAGTTCTTC. Protein: CASSEWETSGITGTYNEQFF.

V gene TRBV9 combines with J gene TRBJ2-3; D gene ambiguous. CDR1 is SGDLS, CDR2 YYNGEE, per germline. CDR3 size: 14 residues. V dropped 4 bases and J dropped 5 bases, with 14 bases sitting between them. CDR3 sequence: CASSFRLEVDTQYF. The CDR3 DNA reads as TGTGCCAGCAGCTTCCGACTGGAAGTAGATACGCAGTATTTT.

This clonotype was seen ten or more times. CDR3 sequence: CASRPGQKNSPLHF. The CDR3 DNA follows: TGTGCCAGCAGACCCGGACAGAAAAATTCACCCCTCCACTTT. The chain is built from TRBV6-5 and TRBJ1-6, with D possibly being TRBD1 (6 bases). Germline V gene lookup returns CDR1 MNHEY and CDR2 SVGAGI. The CDR3 is 14 residues long. The V end was cut by 6 bases, the J end by 7 bases, with 13 bases between.

The chain recombines TRBV11-2 with TRBJ2-1; 9 bases are shared with TRBD2. Looked up from germline, CDR1 is SGHAT and CDR2 is FQNNGV. The V gene end was trimmed by 5 bases and the J gene end by 4 bases; junction bases not matched to a gene: 12. CDR3 length equals 17 residues. Written as DNA, the CDR3 is TGTGCCAGCAGCACCCCGTACGCGGGGGGGCTATACAATGAGCAGTTCTTC. Protein sequence: CASSTPYAGGLYNEQFF.

There are many counts of this clonotype. This chain joins TRBV4-2 and TRBJ2-1; D possibly corresponds to TRBD1 (5 bases). The CDR3 is 19 amino acids. Trimming shortened V by 2 bases and J by 4 bases, and 24 bases separated the two germline ends. Germline CDR1 reads LGHNA; CDR2 reads YNFKEQ. The CDR3 is CASSQLRADMASNYNEQFF. The DNA for the CDR3 is TGTGCCAGCAGCCAACTCCGGGCGGACATGGCCTCGAATTACAATGAGCAGTTCTTC.

This clonotype was seen only a few times. The genes are TRBV5-1 and TRBJ2-5; 7 nucleotides match TRBD2. J was trimmed by 3 bases and V by 4 bases; bases with no gene match: 3. The CDR3 has 13 residues. Germline CDR1 and CDR2: SGHRS and YFSETQ. The CDR3 is CASSGLVEETQYF. The DNA for the CDR3 is TGCGCCAGCAGCGGACTAGTAGAAGAGACCCAGTACTTC.

The V gene is TRBV20-1, the J gene TRBJ1-1; D uncertain. The CDR3 sequence is 12 residues long. Germline V gene sequence: CDR1 DFQATT, CDR2 SNEGSKA (reference sequence). V lost 6 bases and J lost 6, with 14 bases in between. CDR3: CSAPWLMAEAFF. CDR3 sequence (DNA): TGCAGTGCCCCGTGGTTGATGGCTGAAGCTTTCTTT.

V usage is TRBV6-5 and J usage is TRBJ1-2; possibly TRBD1 for D (5 bases). The CDR3 is 15 residues long. V lost 0 bases to trimming and J lost 6 bases, with 14 bases between them. Germline V gene data show CDR1 as MNHEY and CDR2 as SVGAGI. DNA for the CDR3: TGTGCCAGCAGTTACTCGGTCCTCGGGGCAAATGGCTACACCTTC. As protein: CASSYSVLGANGYTF.

This clonotype was seen a handful of times. V and J are TRBV2 and TRBJ1-5; TRBD1 might be the D (6 bases). Trimming removed 5 bases from V and 0 bases from J, with 11 bases in between. Per germline, CDR1 SNHLY and CDR2 FYNNEI. CDR3 length: 15 amino acids. This chain's CDR3 is CASSPDRNSNQPQHF. CDR3 in DNA: TGTGCCAGCAGTCCGGACAGAAATAGCAATCAGCCCCAGCATTTT.

The chain uses TRBV9 and TRBJ1-2, with TRBD1 matching 8 bases. CDR3 length: 15 amino acids. Germline CDR1 reads SGDLS; CDR2 reads YYNGEE. V lost 1 base, J lost 4 bases, and 6 bases stayed unmatched. In DNA form, the CDR3 reads TGTGCCAGCAGCGTAAGGACAGGGATCGGCTATGGCTACACCTTC. Residues: CASSVRTGIGYGYTF.

V gene TRBV6-5 combines with J gene TRBJ2-1; no clear D gene. The germline V gene encodes CDR1 MNHEY and CDR2 SVGAGI. The CDR3 has 16 amino acids. Trimming left V 4 bases short and J 4 bases short, with 17 bases between. CDR3: CASSFRARLTYNEQFF. For the CDR3, the DNA is TGTGCCAGCAGTTTTAGGGCCAGGCTAACGTACAATGAGCAGTTCTTC.

The CDR3 nucleotides are TGCGCCAGCAGCTTGGGACAGGGAATCGGCGAGCAGTACTTC. Encoded protein: CASSLGQGIGEQYF. The chain is built from TRBV5-1 and TRBJ2-7; 7 positions match TRBD1. The V segment lost 0 bases and the J segment 6 bases; nucleotides outside the gene matches: 6. The CDR3 totals 14 residues. From germline, CDR1 is SGHRS and CDR2 YFSETQ. Supplemented by reference TRBV5-1 and TRBJ2-7, the full variable domain reads KAGVTQTPRYLIKTRGQQVTLSCSPISGHRSVSWYQQTPGQGLQFLFEYFSETQRNKGNFPGRFSGRQFSNSRSEMNVSTLELGDSALYLCASSLGQGIGEQYFGPGTRLTVT.

This clonotype has a single count. The gene calls are TRBV5-1 and TRBJ2-1, with D tentatively TRBD1 (5 bases). CDR1 and CDR2 (germline): SGHRS, YFSETQ. The CDR3 consists of 15 residues. V was clipped by 0 bases and J by 10 bases, with 17 bases between them. CDR3 DNA: TGCGCCAGCAGCTTGGGGCAGCAGGGTCGGAGCGAGCAGTTCTTC. Translated: CASSLGQQGRSEQFF.

The J gene is TRBJ2-6, the V gene TRBV7-3; no clear D. Germline lookup yields CDR1 SGHTA and CDR2 FQGTGA. The CDR3 is made up of 14 amino acids. The ends were cut back, 8 bases at V and 4 bases at J, with 12 bases in the middle. CDR3 sequence: CASSSVVGANVLTF. CDR3 sequence (DNA): TGTGCCAGCTCTTCTGTGGTAGGGGCCAACGTCCTGACTTTC.

This clonotype was seen a handful of times. V and J are TRBV5-1 and TRBJ2-4; unclear D gene. The J call is doubtful: the DNA matches TRBJ2-7 better. The germline V gene encodes CDR1 SGHRS and CDR2 YFSETQ. CDR3 size: 14 residues. CDR3 residues: CASSSSGRPYEQYF. The CDR3 DNA sequence: TGCGCCAGCAGCTCCTCCGGTCGTCCCTACGAGCAGTACTTC.

A few counts support this clonotype. CDR3 nucleotide sequence: TGTGCCAGCAGCTTATCTCCAGCGGGGGGGAATACGCAGTATTTT. This gives the protein CASSLSPAGGNTQYF. This rearrangement joins TRBV7-3 to TRBJ2-3; 10 bases map to TRBD2. CDR1 is SGHTA and CDR2 is FQGTGA in the germline V gene. J lost 7 bases, V lost 2 bases, and 6 bases had no gene match. The CDR3 contains 15 residues.

This clonotype has a handful of counts. The chain uses TRBV7-9 and TRBJ2-5, with 9 bases matching TRBD1. V was clipped by 7 bases and J by 5 bases; unmatched bases: 8. Germline CDR1 and CDR2: SEHNR and FQNEAQ (reference sequence). The CDR3 runs 14 residues. CDR3 in amino acids: CASNPTGGEETQYF. CDR3 bases: TGTGCCAGCAACCCGACAGGGGGAGAGGAGACCCAGTACTTC.

J is TRBJ2-5 and V is TRBV29-1; D possibly matches TRBD1 or TRBD2 (5 bases each). V dropped 3 bases and J dropped 2 bases, with 16 bases sitting between them. The germline gives CDR1 SQVTM, CDR2 ANQGSEA. CDR3 size: 15 residues. The CDR3 region has the DNA TGCAGCGTTGACGGGGTAGGGGAGATTCAAGAGACCCAGTACTTC. Amino acids: CSVDGVGEIQETQYF.

This clonotype has just a few counts. CDR3 protein: CASSLASGVSSYNEQFF. The DNA for the CDR3 is TGCGCCAGCAGCTTGGCTAGCGGGGTGTCCTCCTACAATGAGCAGTTCTTC. The chain carries TRBV5-1 and TRBJ2-1; 9 bases map to TRBD2. In germline, CDR1 is SGHRS, CDR2 YFSETQ. CDR3 size: 17 residues. The trim removed 0 bases at V and 0 bases at J, leaving 4 bases unmatched.

The rearrangement links TRBV6-5 to TRBJ2-5; D is perhaps TRBD1 (6 bases). Deletions cut 5 bases from V and 3 bases from J, with 7 bases between. The CDR3 is made up of 12 amino acids. In germline, CDR1 is MNHEY, CDR2 SVGAGI. CDR3 loop: CASSRDKETQYF. The CDR3 DNA reads as TGTGCCAGCAGTAGGGACAAAGAGACCCAGTACTTC.

Note on this clonotype: An end of the junction differs from the germline gene, which may be a read error. The rearrangement links TRBV5-1 to TRBJ2-7; TRBD2 matches 9 bases. The CDR3 is made up of 15 amino acids. Germline CDR1 and CDR2: SGHRS and YFSETQ. CDR3 DNA: TGCGCCAGCAGCTCTGAAAGCGGGGGGTCCTACGAGCGGTACTTC. Amino acids: CASSSESGGSYERYF.

This clonotype was counted many times. The chain carries TRBV7-2 and TRBJ2-3; D unclear. With 5 bases removed from V and 4 bases from J, the gap between germline ends came to 13 bases. Germline CDR1 and CDR2: SGHTA and FQGNSA. This CDR3 is 14 amino acids long. Here the CDR3 reads CASSPDSAPDTQYF. For the CDR3, the DNA is TGTGCCAGCAGCCCTGACTCCGCCCCAGATACGCAGTATTTT.

This clonotype was counted only a few times. V and J are TRBV7-9 and TRBJ1-2, with D unresolved. V was cut by 5 bases and J by 6 bases, with 10 bases left in between. The CDR3 runs to 12 residues. CDR1 is SEHNR and CDR2 is FQNEAQ in the germline V gene (reference sequence). This CDR3 reads CASSQPQHGYTF. As DNA, the CDR3 is TGTGCCAGCAGCCAACCACAGCATGGCTACACCTTC.

The chain recombines TRBV5-6 with TRBJ2-3; 7 bases match TRBD2. The CDR3 contains 14 residues. Germline loops: CDR1 SGHDT, CDR2 YYEEEE. With 3 bases clipped from V and 0 bases from J, the junction kept 1 base outside the gene matches. The CDR3 sequence is CASSWGGSTDTQYF. For the CDR3, the DNA is TGTGCCAGCAGCTGGGGGGGTAGCACAGATACGCAGTATTTT. Looking up the rest from reference TRBV5-6 and TRBJ2-3 gives the full variable domain: DAGVTQSPTHLIKTRGQQVTLRCSPKSGHDTVSWYQQALGQGPQFIFQYYEEEERQRGNFPDRFSGHQFPNYSSELNVNALLLGDSALYLCASSWGGSTDTQYFGPGTRLTVL.

The chain combines TRBV20-1 with TRBJ2-7; TRBD1 or TRBD2 may be the D gene (5 bases each). V gave up 3 bases and J gave up 2 bases, with 17 bases separating them. This CDR3 contains 15 residues. Germline V gene lookup returns CDR1 DFQATT and CDR2 SNEGSKA (reference sequence). The CDR3 reads CSARGRDEATYEQYF. CDR3 coding DNA: TGCAGTGCTAGGGGCCGGGACGAGGCAACCTACGAGCAGTACTTC.

About this clonotype: Possible read error: a much larger clone is one base away. The V call is TRBV20-1, the J call TRBJ2-3; D is possibly TRBD1 (5 bases). The germline CDR1 and CDR2 sequences are DFQATT and SNEGSKA (reference sequence). The CDR3 has 11 amino acids. This chain's CDR3 is CSALNTGTQYF. Here the CDR3 DNA reads TGCAGTGCCCTCAACACAGGTACGCAGTATTTT.

This chain joins TRBV29-1 and TRBJ1-2; no clear D gene. The CDR3 is 11 residues long. Germline V CDR1 and CDR2: SQVTM, ANQGSEA. The V end lost 1 base, the J end lost 7 bases, and 7 bases lay between the germline ends. The CDR3: CSVEVEGGYTF. For the CDR3, the DNA is TGCAGCGTTGAAGTAGAGGGTGGCTACACCTTC.